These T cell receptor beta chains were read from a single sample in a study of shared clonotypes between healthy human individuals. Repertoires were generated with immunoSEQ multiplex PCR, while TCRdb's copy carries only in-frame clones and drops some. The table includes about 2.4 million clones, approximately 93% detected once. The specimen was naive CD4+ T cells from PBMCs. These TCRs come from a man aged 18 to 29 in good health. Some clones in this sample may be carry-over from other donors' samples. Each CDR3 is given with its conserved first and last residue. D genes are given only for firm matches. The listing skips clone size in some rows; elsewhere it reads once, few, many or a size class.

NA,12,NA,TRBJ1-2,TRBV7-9,TGTGCCAGCAGCTTGAGGGAGACTGGCTACACCTTC,CASSLRETGYTF
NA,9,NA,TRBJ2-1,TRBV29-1,TGCAGCGTTGATGATGAGCAGTTCTTC,CSVDDEQFF
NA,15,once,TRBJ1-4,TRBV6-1,TGTGCCAGCAGGGCCATCACAGGGCCTAATGAAAAACTGTTTTTT,CASRAITGPNEKLFF
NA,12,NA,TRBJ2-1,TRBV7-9,TGTGCCAGCAGTTCAAGAGGCGGTGAGCAGTTCTTC,CASSSRGGEQFF
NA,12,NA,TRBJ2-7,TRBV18,TGTGCCAGCTCACCGGGGGCCTACGAGCAGTACTTC,CASSPGAYEQYF
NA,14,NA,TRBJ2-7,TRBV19,TGTGCCACGTCCGATGGGGGGCGATCGAAAGAGCAGTACTTC,CATSDGGRSKEQYF
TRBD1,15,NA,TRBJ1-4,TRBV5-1,TGCGCCAGCAGCTTGGCGGACAGGGAATATGAAAAACTGTTTTTT,CASSLADREYEKLFF
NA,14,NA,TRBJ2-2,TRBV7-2,TGTGCCAGCAGCTTAGGCTTAAGTTCCAGGGAGCTGTTTTTT,CASSLGLSSRELFF
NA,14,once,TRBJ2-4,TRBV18,TGTGCCAGCTCACAGGGAGTCTTTGGCAACATTCAGTACTTC,CASSQGVFGNIQYF
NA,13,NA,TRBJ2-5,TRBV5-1,TGCGCCAGCAGCTTAAATACAGGGCAGAGGTTGTACTTC,CASSLNTGQRLYF
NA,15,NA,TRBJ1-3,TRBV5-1,TGCGCCAGCAGCGGGACCGCCACTCAGGGAAACACCATATATTTT,CASSGTATQGNTIYF
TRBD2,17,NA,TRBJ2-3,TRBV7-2,TGTGCCAGCAGTCTAGCTCTAGCGGGAGACTCGGCAGATACGCAGTATTTT,CASSLALAGDSADTQYF
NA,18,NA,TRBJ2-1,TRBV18,TGTGCCAGCTCACCAATCTTGGGGGCGGCTAGCCCCTCCAATGAGCAGTTCTTC,CASSPILGAASPSNEQFF
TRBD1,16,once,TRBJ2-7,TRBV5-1,TGCGCCAGCAGCCTGGACTGGGGACAGGGCTCCTACGAGCAGTACTTC,CASSLDWGQGSYEQYF
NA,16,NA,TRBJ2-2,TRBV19,TGTGCCAGTAGTATAGATCGGGCAGGGTGGACCGGGGAGCTGTTTTTT,CASSIDRAGWTGELFF
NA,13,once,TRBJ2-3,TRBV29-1,TGCAGCGTTGCTCACGGACTAACAGATACGCAGTATTTT,CSVAHGLTDTQYF
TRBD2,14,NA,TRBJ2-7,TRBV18,TGTGCCAGCTCACCAGCGGGAGTGGGATACGAGCAGTACTTC,CASSPAGVGYEQYF
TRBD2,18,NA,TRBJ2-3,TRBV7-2,TGTGCCAGCAGCCTAGGGACTAGCGGGAGGGCAAAGGGGGGTACGCAGTATTTT,CASSLGTSGRAKGGTQYF
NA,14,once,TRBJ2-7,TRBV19,TGTGCCAGTAGTATCCAGGGCCCCGGGGTCAAGCAGTACTTC,CASSIQGPGVKQYF
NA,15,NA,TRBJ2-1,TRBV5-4,TGTGCCAGCAGCTCCAGCAGCAGCTCCTACAATGAGCAGTTCTTC,CASSSSSSSYNEQFF
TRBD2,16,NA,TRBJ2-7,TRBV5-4,TGTGCCAGCAGCGTGGGACTAGCGGGAAGCTCCTACGAGCAGTACTTC,CASSVGLAGSSYEQYF
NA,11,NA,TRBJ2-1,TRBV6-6,TGTGCCAGCACCTCCTACAATGAGCAGTTCTTC,CASTSYNEQFF
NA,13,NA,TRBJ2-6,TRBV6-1,TGTGCCAGCCGAGGCTCTGGGGCCAACGTCCTGACTTTC,CASRGSGANVLTF
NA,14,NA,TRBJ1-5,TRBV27,TGTGCCAGTGGGGACTGGGGGGGCAATCAGCCCCAGCATTTT,CASGDWGGNQPQHF
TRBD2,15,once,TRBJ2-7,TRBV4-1,TGCGCCAGCAGCCAGATAGCGGGACCCTTCTACGAGCAGTACTTC,CASSQIAGPFYEQYF
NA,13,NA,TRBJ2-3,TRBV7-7,TGTGCCAGCAGCTTAGTGGCACGAGATACGCAGTATTTT,CASSLVARDTQYF
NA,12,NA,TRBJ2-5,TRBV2,TGTGCCAGCACGGACAGACAAGAGACCCAGTACTTC,CASTDRQETQYF
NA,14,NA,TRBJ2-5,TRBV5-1,TGCGCCAGCAGCACGGGCAGAACCTGGGAGACCCAGTACTTC,CASSTGRTWETQYF
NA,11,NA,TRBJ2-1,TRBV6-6,TGTGCCAGCAGTTACGATGGAGAGCAGTTCTTC,CASSYDGEQFF
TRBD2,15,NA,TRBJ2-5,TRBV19,TGTGCCAGTAGTACTTCAAGCGGGAGGGGGGAGACCCAGTACTTC,CASSTSSGRGETQYF
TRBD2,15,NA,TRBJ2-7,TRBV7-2,TGTGCCAGCAGTCGAAATAGCGGGAGTCTTTACGAGCAGTACTTC,CASSRNSGSLYEQYF
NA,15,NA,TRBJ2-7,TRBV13,TGTGCCAGCAGCTTCGGGGGTCCGGGGCTCAACGAGCAGTACTTC,CASSFGGPGLNEQYF
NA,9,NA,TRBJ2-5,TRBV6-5,TGCCGGGGCGAAGAGACCCAGTACTTC,CRGEETQYF
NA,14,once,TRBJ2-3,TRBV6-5,TGTGCCAGCAGTTACAGGGGTCCGGCAGATACGCAGTATTTT,CASSYRGPADTQYF
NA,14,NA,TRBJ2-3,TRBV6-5,TGTGCCAGCACCCGCCGGACCCGAGGAGATACGCAGTATTTT,CASTRRTRGDTQYF
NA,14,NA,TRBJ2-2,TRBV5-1,TGCGCCAGCAGCCTAGGACAGCGGGAAGAAGTGCTGTTTTTT,CASSLGQREEVLFF
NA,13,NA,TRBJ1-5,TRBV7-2,TGTGCCAGCAGCTCCCGCCCAGGACAGCCCCAGCATTTT,CASSSRPGQPQHF
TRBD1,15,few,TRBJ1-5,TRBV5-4,TGTGCCAGCAGCTTGGCCGGGACAGGGGACCAGCCCCAGCATTTT,CASSLAGTGDQPQHF
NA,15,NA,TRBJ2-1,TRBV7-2,TGTGCCAGCAGCCACGACACCCTCTCCTACAATGAGCAGTTCTTC,CASSHDTLSYNEQFF
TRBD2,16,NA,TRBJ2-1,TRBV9,TGTGCCAGCAGCGTAGGTGGACTAGCGGGAGTGAATGAGCAGTTCTTC,CASSVGGLAGVNEQFF
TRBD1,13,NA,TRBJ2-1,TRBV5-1,TGCGCCAGCAACCCGGGACAGGGCAATGAGCAGTTCTTC,CASNPGQGNEQFF
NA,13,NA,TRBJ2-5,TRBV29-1,TGCAGCGGCTCTGGTAGGGCCCAAGAGACCCAGTACTTC,CSGSGRAQETQYF
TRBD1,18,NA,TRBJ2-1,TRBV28,TGTGCCAGCAGTATCCGGGACAGGGCCTTGAGCTCCTACAATGAGCAGTTCTTC,CASSIRDRALSSYNEQFF
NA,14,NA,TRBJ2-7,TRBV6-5,TGTGCCAGCAGTTTTGAGAGTCTACCCTACGAGCAGTACTTC,CASSFESLPYEQYF
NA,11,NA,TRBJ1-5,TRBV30,TGTGCCTGGAGTAAAGGTCAGCCCCAGCATTTT,CAWSKGQPQHF
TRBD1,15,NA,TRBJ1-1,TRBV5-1,TGCGCCAGCAGCCAAACGACAGGGATGAACACTGAAGCTTTCTTT,CASSQTTGMNTEAFF
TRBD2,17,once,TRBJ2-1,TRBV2,TGTGCCAGCAGTGAAAGGGCTAGCGGGAGGTTCTACAATGAGCAGTTCTTC,CASSERASGRFYNEQFF
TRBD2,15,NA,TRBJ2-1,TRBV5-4,TGTGCCAGCAGCTTGACTAGCGGGACCTACAATGAGCAGTTCTTC,CASSLTSGTYNEQFF
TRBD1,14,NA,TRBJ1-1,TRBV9,TGTGCCAGCAGCGAGCGGACAGGGGTCACTGAAGCTTTCTTT,CASSERTGVTEAFF
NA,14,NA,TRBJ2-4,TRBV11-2,TGTGCCAGCAACCCCTCAGGAGCCAAAAACATTCAGTACTTC,CASNPSGAKNIQYF
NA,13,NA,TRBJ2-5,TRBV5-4,TGTGCCAGCAGCTTGAGTACCGTAAGGGCCCAGTACTTC,CASSLSTVRAQYF
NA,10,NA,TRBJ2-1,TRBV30,TGTGCCTGGGGCACAGGGAAAAAGTTCTTC,CAWGTGKKFF
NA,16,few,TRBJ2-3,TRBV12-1,TGTGCCAGCAGCTCCGTCCAACAGGGGGGCACAGATACGCAGTATTTT,CASSSVQQGGTDTQYF
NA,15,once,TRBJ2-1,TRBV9,TGTGCCAGCAGCGCCGCCGGGACGGCGTACAATGAGCAGTTCTTC,CASSAAGTAYNEQFF
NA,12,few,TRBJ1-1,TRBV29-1,TGCAGCGGAGGGGGTTTGGACACTGAAGCTTTCTTT,CSGGGLDTEAFF
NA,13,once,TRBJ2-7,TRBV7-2,TGTGCCAGCAGCTTAGCGAGGGGTTCCGAGCAGTACTTC,CASSLARGSEQYF
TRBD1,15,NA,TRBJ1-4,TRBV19,TGTGCCAGTAGTGTGGCGGGACAGGGTTTCGGAAAACTGTTTTTT,CASSVAGQGFGKLFF